Listed below are T cell receptor beta chains from one sample, sequenced in a study of PD-L1 blockade in urothelial cancer. Clones were sequenced by immunoSEQ multiplex PCR, and TCRdb holds only the in-frame ones, with some missing. The data show about 90,000 clones, approximately 87% seen once. Sequencing was performed on PBMCs, taken around atezolizumab (anti-PD-L1) treatment. The origin of the receptors is a man between 65 and 80 years old with urothelial cancer. Each CDR3 is given without its conserved first and last residue. Clone size is not always given. Where it is, it says once, few, many or a class for expanded clones.

clone_size	j_call	v_call	cdr3_aa
-	TRBJ2-7	TRBV29-1	SVTAVLAGVGEQY
once	TRBJ2-5	TRBV18	ASSSGTAETQY
-	TRBJ2-6	TRBV29-1	SVQGSGANVLT
-	TRBJ1-5	TRBV19	ASRQANQPQH
-	TRBJ2-1	TRBV6-5	ASSRRDLLYNEQF
-	TRBJ2-1	TRBV7-2	ASSLDRTGGSEQF
-	TRBJ2-7	TRBV6-6	ASSYGPDSSYEQY
-	TRBJ1-4	TRBV27	ASSGGGPNEKLF
-	TRBJ1-1	TRBV7-6	ASSLGPGEKDTEAF
-	TRBJ1-2	TRBV25-1	ASRRQGDDGYT
-	TRBJ2-7	TRBV19	ASKERGSSYEQY
-	TRBJ2-1	TRBV28	ASSSSGSLYNEQF
-	TRBJ1-4	TRBV2	ASSGGSREKLF
-	TRBJ2-7	TRBV5-6	ASSFIGLADKYEQY
-	TRBJ1-5	TRBV5-5	ASSLPTGDQPQH
few	TRBJ1-2	TRBV11-2	ASSLTVGTGPEISGYT